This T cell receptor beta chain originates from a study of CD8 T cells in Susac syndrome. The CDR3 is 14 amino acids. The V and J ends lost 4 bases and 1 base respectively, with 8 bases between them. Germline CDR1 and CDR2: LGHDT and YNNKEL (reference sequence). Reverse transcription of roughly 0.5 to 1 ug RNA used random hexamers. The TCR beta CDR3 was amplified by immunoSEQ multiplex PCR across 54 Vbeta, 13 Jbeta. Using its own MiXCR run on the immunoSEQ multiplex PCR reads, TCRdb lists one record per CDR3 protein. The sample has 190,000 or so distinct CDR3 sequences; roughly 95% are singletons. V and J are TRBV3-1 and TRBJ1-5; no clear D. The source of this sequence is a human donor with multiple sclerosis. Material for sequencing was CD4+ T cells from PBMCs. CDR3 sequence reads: CASSLTESNQPQHF. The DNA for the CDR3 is TGTGCCAGCAGCCTCACAGAAAGCAATCAGCCCCAGCATTTT.